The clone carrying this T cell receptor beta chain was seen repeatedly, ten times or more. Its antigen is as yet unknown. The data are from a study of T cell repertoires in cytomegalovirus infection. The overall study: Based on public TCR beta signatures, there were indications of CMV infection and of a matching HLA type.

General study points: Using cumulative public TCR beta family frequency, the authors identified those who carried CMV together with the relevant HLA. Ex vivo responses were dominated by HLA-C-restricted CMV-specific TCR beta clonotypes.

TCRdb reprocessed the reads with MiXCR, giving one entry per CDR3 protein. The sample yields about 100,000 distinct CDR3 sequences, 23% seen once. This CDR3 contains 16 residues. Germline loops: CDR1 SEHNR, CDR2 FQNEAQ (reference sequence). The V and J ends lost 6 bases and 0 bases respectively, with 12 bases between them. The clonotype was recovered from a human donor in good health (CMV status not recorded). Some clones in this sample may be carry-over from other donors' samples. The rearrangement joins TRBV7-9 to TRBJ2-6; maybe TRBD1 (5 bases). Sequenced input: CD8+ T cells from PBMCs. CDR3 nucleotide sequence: TGTGCCAGCAGTTCGGACACCCCCTCTGGGGCCAACGTCCTGACTTTC. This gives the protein CASSSDTPSGANVLTF. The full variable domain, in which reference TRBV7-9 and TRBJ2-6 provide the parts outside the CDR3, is DTGVSQNPRHKITKRGQNVTFRCDPISEHNRLYWYRQTLGQGPEFLTYFQNEAQLEKSRLLSDRFSAERPKGSFSTLEIQRTEQGDSAMYLCASSSDTPSGANVLTFGAGSRLTVL.